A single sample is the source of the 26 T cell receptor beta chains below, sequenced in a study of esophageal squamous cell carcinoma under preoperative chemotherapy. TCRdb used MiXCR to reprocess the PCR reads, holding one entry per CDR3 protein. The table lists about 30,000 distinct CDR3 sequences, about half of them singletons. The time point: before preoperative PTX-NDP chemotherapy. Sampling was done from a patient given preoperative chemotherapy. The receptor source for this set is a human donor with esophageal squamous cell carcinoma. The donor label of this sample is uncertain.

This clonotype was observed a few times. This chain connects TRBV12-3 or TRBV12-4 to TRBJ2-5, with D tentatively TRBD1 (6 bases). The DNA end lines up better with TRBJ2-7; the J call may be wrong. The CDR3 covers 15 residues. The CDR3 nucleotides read TGTGCCAGCAGTTTTTATCGGGACACCTACTACGAGCAGTACTTC. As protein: CASSFYRDTYYEQYF.

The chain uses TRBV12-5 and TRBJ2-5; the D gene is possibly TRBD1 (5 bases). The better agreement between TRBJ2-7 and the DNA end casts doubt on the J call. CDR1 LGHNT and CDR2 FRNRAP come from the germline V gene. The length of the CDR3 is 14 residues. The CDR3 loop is CASGSSTASYEQYF. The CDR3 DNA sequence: TGTGCTAGTGGCTCTTCGACAGCCTCCTACGAGCAGTACTTC.

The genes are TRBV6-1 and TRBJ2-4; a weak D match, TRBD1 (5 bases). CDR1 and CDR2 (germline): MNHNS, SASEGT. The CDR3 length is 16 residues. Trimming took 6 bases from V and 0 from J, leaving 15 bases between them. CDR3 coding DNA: TGTGCCAGCAGACACCCTCAGGGAATAGCCAAAAACATTCAGTACTTC. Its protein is CASRHPQGIAKNIQYF.

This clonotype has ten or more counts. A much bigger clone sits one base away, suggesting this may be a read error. The CDR3 DNA reads TGTGCCAGCAGACTCAGCGGGAGCGGATACAATGAGCAGTACTTC. Translated: CASRLSGSGYNEQYF. The chain employs TRBV7-8 and TRBJ2-5, with 8 bases identical to TRBD2. CDR1 and CDR2 from the germline V gene are SGHVS and FQNEAQ. There are 15 residues in the CDR3. The trim removed 6 bases at V and 11 bases at J, leaving 17 bases unmatched.

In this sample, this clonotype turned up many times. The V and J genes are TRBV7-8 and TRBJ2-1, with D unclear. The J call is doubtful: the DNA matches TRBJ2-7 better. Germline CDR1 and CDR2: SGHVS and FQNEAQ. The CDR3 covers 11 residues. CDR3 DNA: TGTGCCAGCAGTTACAACTACGAGCAGTACTTC. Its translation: CASSYNYEQYF.

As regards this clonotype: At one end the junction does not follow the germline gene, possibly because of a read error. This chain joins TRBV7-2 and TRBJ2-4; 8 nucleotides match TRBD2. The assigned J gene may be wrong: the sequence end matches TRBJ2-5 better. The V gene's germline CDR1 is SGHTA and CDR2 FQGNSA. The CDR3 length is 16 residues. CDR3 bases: TGTGCCAGCGGCTTGGCGGGGGGCCGTGACCAAAAGACCCAGTACTTC. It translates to CASGLAGGRDQKTQYF.

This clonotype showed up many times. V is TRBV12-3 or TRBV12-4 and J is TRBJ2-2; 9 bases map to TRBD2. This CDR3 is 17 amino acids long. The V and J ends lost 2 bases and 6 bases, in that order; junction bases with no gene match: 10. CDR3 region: CASSLPTLAGLSGELFF. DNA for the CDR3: TGTGCCAGCAGTTTACCGACCCTAGCGGGGTTGTCCGGGGAGCTGTTTTTT.

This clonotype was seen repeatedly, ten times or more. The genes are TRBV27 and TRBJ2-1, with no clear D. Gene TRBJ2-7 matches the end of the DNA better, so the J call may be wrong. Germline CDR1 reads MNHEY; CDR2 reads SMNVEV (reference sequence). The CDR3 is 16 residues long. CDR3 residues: CASSPNRLRSYNEQYF. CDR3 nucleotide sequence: TGTGCCAGCAGTCCGAACCGACTCCGCTCCTACAATGAGCAGTACTTC.

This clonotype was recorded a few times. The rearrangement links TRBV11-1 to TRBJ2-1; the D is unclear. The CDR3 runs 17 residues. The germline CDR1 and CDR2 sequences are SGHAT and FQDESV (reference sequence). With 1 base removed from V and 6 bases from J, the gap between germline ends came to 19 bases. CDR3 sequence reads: CASSLGPVKGLGNEQFF. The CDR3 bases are TGTGCCAGCAGCTTAGGCCCGGTTAAGGGATTGGGCAATGAGCAGTTCTTC.

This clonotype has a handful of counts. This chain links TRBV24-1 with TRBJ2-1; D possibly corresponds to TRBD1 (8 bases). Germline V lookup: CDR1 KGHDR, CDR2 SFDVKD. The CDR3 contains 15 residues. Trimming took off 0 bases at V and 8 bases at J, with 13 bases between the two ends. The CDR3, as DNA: TGTGCCACCAGTGATTTGACAGGGGGGGATGATGAGCAGTTCTTC. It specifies CATSDLTGGDDEQFF.

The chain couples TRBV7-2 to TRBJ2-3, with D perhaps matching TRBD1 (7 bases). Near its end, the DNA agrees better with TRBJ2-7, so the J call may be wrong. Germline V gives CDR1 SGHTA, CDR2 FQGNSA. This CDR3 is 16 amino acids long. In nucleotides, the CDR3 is TGTGCCAGCGCGGGGCAGGGGGGCAGAGGGACAGATACGCAGTACTTC. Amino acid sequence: CASAGQGGRGTDTQYF.

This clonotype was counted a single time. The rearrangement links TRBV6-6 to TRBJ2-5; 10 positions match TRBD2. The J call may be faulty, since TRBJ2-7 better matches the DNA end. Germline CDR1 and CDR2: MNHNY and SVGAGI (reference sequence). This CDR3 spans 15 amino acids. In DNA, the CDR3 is TGTGCCAGCAGTTATTCGGAGCGGGGGGGCTACGAGCAGTACTTC. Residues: CASSYSERGGYEQYF.

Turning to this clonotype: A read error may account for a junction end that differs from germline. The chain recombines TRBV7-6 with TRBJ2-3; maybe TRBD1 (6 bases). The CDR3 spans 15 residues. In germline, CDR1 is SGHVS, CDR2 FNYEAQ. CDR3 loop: CASSSGARGQDTQYF. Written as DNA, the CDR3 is TGTGCCAGCAGCTCAGGAGCCAGGGGCCAAGATACCCAGTATTTC.

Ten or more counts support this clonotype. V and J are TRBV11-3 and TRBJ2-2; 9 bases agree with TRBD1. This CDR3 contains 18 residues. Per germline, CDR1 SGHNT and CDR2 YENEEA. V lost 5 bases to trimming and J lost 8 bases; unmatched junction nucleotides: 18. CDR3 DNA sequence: TGTGCCAGCAGCCCAGGACATGGTTCCGGGACAGGGATAGGGGAGCTGTTTTTT. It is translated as CASSPGHGSGTGIGELFF.

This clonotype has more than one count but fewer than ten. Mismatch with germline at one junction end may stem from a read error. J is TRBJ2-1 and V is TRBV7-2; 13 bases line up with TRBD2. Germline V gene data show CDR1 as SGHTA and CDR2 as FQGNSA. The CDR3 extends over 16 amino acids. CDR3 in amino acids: CASSLAHTSGRENQFF. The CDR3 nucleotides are TGTGCCAGCAGCCTAGCCCACACTAGCGGGAGGGAAAATCAGTTCTTC.

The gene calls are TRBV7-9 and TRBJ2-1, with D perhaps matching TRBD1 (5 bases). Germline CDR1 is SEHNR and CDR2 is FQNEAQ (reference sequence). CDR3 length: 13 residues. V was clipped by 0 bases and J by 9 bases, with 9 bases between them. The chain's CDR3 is CASSLATATEQFF. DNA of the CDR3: TGTGCCAGCAGCTTAGCGACAGCTACTGAGCAGTTCTTC.

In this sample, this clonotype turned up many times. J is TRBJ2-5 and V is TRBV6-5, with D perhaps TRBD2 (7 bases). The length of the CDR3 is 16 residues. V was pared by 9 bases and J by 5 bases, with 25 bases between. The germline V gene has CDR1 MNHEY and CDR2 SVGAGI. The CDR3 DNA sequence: TGTGCCAGTCGAACATTGGGGGGGCGCTTCGGGGAGACCCAGTACTTC. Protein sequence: CASRTLGGRFGETQYF.

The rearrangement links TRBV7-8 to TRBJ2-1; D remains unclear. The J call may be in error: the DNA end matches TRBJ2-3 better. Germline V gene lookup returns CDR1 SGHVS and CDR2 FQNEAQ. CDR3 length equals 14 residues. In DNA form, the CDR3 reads TGTGCGGGCAGCTGGGCTGTGAGCTCCAATACGCAGTATTTT. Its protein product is CAGSWAVSSNTQYF.

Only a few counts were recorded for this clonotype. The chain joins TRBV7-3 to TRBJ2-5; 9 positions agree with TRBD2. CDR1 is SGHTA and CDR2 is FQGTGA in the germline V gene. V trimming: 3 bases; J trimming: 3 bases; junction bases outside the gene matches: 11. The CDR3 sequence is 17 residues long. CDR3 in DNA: TGTGCCAGCAGCTTCATACCGGCGGGAGGGATCAAAGAGACCCAGTACTTC. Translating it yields CASSFIPAGGIKETQYF.

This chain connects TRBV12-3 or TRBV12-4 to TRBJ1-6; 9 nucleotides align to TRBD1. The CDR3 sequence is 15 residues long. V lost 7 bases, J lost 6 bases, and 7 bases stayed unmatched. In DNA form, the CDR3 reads TGTGCCAGCACCGACGGACAGGGGCTTAATTCACCCCTCCACTTT. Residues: CASTDGQGLNSPLHF.

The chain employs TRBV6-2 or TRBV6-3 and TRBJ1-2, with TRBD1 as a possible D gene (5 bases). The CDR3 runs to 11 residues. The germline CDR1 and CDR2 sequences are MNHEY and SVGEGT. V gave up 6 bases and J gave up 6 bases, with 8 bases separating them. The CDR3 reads CASRGPNGYTF. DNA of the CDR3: TGTGCCAGCAGGGGGCCAAATGGCTACACCTTC.

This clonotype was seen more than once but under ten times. CDR3 amino acids: CASSGPYDSSYNEQFF. CDR3 DNA sequence: TGTGCCAGCAGTGGGCCTTACGACAGCTCCTACAATGAGCAGTTCTTC. This chain joins TRBV12-3 or TRBV12-4 and TRBJ2-1; TRBD1 might be the D (5 bases). V was shortened by 5 bases and J by 0 bases, with 14 bases between the two germline ends. The length of the CDR3 is 16 residues.

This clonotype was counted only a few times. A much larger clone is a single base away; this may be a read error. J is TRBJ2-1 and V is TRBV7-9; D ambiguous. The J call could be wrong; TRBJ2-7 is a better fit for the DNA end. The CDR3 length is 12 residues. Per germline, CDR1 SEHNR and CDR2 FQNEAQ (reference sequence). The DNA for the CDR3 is TGTGCCAGCAGCTTCTGGATGGATGAGCAGTACTTC. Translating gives CASSFWMDEQYF.

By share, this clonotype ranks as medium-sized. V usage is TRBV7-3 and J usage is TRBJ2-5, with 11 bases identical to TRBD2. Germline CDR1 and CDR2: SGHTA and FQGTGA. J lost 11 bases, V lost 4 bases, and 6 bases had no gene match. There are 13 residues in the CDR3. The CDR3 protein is CASSSGLAGQQYF. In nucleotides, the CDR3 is TGTGCCAGCAGCTCCGGACTAGCGGGCCAGCAGTACTTC.

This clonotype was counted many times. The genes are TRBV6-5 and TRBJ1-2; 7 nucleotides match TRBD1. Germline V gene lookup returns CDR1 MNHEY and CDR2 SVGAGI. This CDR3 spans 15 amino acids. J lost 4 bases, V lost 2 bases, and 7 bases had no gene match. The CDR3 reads CASSYRGRGVYGYTF. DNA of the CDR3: TGTGCCAGCAGTTACCGCGGCAGGGGGGTCTATGGCTACACCTTC.

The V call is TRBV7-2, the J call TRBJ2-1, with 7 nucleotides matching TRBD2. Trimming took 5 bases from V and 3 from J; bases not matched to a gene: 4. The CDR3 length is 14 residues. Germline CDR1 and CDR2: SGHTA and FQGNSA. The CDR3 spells CASSRSGDYNEQFF. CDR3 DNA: TGTGCCAGCAGCAGGAGCGGGGACTACAATGAGCAGTTCTTC.